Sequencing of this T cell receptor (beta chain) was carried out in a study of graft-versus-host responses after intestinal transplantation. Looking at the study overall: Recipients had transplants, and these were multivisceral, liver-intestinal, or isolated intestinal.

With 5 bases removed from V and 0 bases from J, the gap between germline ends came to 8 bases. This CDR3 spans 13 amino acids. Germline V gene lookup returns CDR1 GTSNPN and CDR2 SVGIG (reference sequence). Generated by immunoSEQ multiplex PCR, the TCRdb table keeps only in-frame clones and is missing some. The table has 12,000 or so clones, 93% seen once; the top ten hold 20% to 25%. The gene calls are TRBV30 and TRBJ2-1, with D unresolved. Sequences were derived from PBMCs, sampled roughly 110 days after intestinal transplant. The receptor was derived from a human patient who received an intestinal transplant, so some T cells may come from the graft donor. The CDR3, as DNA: TGTGCCTGGGGCTTAAGCTCCTACAATGAGCAGTTCTTC. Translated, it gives CAWGLSSYNEQFF.